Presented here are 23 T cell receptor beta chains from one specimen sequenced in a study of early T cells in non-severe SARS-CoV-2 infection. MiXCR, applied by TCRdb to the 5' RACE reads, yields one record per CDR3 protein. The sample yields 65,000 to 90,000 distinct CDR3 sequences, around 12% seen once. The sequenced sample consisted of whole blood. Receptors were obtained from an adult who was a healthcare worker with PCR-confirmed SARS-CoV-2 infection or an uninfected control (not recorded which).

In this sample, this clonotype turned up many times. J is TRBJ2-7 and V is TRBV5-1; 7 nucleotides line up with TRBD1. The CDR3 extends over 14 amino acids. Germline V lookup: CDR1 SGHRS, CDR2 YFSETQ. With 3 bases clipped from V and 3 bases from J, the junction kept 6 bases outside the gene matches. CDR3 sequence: CASSYDRDVYEQYF. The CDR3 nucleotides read TGCGCCAGCAGCTACGACAGGGACGTCTACGAGCAGTACTTC.

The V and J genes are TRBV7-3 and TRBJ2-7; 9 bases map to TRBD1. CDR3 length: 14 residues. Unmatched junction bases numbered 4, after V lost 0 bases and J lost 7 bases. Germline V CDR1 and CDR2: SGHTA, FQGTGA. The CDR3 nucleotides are TGTGCCAGCAGCTTAACCGGGACAGGGCGAGAGCAGTACTTC. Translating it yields CASSLTGTGREQYF.

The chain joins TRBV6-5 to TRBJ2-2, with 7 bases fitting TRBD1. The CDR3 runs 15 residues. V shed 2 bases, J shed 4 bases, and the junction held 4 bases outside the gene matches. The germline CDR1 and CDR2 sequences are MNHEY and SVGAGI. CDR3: CASSYRGRGTGELFF. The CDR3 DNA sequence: TGTGCCAGCAGTTACAGGGGGCGCGGCACCGGGGAGCTGTTTTTT.

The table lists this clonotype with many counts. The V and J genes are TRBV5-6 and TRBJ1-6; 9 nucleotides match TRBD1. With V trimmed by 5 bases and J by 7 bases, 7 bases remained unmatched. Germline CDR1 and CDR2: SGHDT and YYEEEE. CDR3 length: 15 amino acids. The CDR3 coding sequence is TGTGCCAGCAGTACAGGACAGGGGAGAAATTCACCCCTCCACTTT. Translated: CASSTGQGRNSPLHF.

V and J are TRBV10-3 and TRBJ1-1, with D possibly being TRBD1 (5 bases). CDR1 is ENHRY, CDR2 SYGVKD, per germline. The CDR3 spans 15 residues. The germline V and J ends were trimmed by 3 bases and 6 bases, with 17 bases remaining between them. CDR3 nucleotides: TGTGCCATCAGTGACACCAGGGAGCCGCCCGCTGAAGCTTTCTTT. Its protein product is CAISDTREPPAEAFF.

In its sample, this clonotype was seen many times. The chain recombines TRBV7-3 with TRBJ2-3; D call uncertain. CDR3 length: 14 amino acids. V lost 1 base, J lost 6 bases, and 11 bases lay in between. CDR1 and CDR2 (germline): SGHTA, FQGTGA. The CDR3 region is CASSLSSSGDTQYF. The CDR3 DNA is TGTGCCAGCAGCTTAAGTAGCAGTGGCGATACGCAGTATTTT.

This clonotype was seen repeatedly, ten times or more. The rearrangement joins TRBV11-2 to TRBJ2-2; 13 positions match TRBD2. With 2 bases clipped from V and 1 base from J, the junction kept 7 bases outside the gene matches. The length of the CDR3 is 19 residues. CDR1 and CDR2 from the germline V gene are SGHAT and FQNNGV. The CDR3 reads CASSLRSTSGGRNTGELFF. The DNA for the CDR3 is TGTGCCAGCAGCTTAAGGTCGACTAGCGGGGGGAGGAACACCGGGGAGCTGTTTTTT.

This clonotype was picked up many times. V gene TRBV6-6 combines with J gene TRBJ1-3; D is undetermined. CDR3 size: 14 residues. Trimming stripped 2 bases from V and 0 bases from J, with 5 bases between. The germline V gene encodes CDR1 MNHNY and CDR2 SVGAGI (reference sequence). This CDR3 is CASSYAFSGNTIYF. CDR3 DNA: TGTGCCAGCAGTTACGCGTTCTCTGGAAACACCATATATTTT.

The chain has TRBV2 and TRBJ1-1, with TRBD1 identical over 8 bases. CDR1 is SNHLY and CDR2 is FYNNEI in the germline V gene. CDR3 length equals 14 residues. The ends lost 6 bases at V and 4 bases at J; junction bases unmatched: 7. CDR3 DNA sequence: TGTGCCAGCAGACTGACAGGGGAGGGCACTGAAGCTTTCTTT. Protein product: CASRLTGEGTEAFF.

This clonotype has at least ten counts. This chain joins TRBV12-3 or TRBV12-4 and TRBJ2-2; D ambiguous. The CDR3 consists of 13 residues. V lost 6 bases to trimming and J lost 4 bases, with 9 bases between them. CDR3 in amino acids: CASRRPLTGELFF. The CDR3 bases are TGTGCCAGCAGGCGGCCGCTCACCGGGGAGCTGTTTTTT.

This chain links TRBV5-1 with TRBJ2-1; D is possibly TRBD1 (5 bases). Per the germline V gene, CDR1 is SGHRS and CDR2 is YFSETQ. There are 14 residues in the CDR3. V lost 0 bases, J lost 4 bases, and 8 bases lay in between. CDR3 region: CASSLGQIYNEQFF. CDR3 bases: TGCGCCAGCAGCTTGGGACAGATTTACAATGAGCAGTTCTTC.

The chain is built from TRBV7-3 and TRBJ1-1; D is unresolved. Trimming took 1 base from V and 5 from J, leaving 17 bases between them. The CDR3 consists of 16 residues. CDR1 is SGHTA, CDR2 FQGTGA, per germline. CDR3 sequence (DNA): TGTGCCAGCAGCTTAAGGGTTGCCCCCGTGGGGACTGAAGCTTTCTTT. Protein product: CASSLRVAPVGTEAFF. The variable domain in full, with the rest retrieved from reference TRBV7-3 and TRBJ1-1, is GAGVSQTPSNKVTEKGKYVELRCDPISGHTALYWYRQSLGQGPEFLIYFQGTGAADDSGLPNDRFFAVRPEGSVSTLKIQRTERGDSAVYLCASSLRVAPVGTEAFFGQGTRLTVV.

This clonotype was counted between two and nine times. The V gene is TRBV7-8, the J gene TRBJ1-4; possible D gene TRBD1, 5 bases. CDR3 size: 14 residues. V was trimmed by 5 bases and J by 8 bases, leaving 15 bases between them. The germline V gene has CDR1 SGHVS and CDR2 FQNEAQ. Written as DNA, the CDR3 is TGTGCCAGCAGCCCCGGGCAGGGAGGAGAAAAACTGTTTTTT. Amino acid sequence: CASSPGQGGEKLFF.

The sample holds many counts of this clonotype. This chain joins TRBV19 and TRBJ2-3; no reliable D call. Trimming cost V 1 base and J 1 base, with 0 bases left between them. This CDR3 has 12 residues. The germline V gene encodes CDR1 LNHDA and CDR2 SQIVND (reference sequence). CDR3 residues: CASSIGTDTQYF. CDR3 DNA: TGTGCCAGTAGTATAGGCACAGATACGCAGTATTTT.

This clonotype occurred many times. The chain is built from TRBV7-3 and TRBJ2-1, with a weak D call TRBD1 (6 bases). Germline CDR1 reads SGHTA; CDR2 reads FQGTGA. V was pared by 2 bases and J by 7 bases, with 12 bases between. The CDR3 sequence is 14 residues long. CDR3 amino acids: CASSLGQGSNEQFF. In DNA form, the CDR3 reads TGTGCCAGCAGCTTAGGGCAGGGGTCGAATGAGCAGTTCTTC.

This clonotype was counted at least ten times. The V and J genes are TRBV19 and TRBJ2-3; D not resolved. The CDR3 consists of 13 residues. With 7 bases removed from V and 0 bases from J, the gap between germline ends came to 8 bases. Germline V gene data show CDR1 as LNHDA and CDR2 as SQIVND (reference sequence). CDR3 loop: CASTGRSTDTQYF. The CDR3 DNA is TGTGCCAGTACCGGCAGAAGCACAGATACGCAGTATTTT.

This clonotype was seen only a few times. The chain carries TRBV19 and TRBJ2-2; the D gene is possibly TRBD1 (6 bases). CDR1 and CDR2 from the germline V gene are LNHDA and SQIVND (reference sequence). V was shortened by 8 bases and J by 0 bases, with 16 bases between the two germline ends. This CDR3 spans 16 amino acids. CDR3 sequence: CASSRTRTANTGELFF. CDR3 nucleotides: TGTGCCAGTTCCCGTACGCGGACAGCGAACACCGGGGAGCTGTTTTTT.

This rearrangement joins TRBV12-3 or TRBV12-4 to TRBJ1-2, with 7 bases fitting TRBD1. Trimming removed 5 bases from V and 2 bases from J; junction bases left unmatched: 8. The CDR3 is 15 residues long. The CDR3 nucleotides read TGTGCCAGCAGTCCCGCAGGGGGGAGGAACTATGGCTACACCTTC. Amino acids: CASSPAGGRNYGYTF.

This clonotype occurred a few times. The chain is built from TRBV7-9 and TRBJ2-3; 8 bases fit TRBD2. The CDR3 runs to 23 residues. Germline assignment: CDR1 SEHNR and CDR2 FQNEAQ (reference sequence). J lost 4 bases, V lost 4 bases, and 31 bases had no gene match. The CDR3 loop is CASSSDVWEREFGGGKDADTQYF. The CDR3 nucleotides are TGTGCCAGCAGCTCGGACGTTTGGGAGCGGGAGTTTGGAGGAGGCAAGGACGCAGATACGCAGTATTTT.

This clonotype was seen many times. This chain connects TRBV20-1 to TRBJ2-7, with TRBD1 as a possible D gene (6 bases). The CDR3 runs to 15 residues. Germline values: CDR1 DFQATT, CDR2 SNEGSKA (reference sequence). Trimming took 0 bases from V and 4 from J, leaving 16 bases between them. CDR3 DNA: TGCAGTGCTAGAGACGCTGGGGACATAGGTTACGAGCAGTACTTC. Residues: CSARDAGDIGYEQYF.

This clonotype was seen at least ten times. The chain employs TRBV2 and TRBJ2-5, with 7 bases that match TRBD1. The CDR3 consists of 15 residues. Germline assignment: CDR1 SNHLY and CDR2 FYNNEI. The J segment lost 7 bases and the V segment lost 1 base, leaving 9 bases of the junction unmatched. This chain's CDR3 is CASSEVGGSGGTQYF. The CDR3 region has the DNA TGTGCCAGCAGTGAAGTAGGGGGCTCAGGAGGGACCCAGTACTTC.

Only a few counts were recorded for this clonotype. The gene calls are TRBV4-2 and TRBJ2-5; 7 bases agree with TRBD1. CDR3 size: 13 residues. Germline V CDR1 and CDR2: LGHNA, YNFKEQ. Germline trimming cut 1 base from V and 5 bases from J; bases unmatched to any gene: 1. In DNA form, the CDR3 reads TGTGCCAGCAGCCAAGCCAGGGGGGAGACCCAGTACTTC. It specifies CASSQARGETQYF.

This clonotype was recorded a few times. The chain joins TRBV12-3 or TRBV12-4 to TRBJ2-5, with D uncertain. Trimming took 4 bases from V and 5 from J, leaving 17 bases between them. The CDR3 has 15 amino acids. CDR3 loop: CASSSDLPSRETQYF. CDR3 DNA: TGTGCCAGCAGTTCCGACCTACCGAGTAGGGAGACCCAGTACTTC.